The clone carrying this T cell receptor beta chain was seen only once. Source study methods: Reference gene primer amplification gave nucleated cell count estimates. Assay: immunoSEQ multiplex PCR; the TCRdb copy retains only in-frame clones and omits some. V, J and clone size are those of that table, while D and trimming were read from the DNA. The repertoire has over 150,000 clones, roughly four fifths of them found once; the top ten carry roughly 6.8%. CDR3 length: 14 amino acids. CDR1 and CDR2 from the germline V gene are SGHRS and YFSETQ. V lost 4 bases and J lost 4; bases outside the gene matches: 3. These data are taken from a study of blood T cell repertoires in COVID-19. About the research overall: The United States, Italy and Spain provided the acute and convalescent COVID-19 samples. Sample material is recorded as cDNA or gDNA derived from T cells, B-cell-depleted T cells, or PBMCs.

This rearrangement joins TRBV5-1 to TRBJ1-4; 8 bases agree with TRBD1. The source of this sequence is a human donor in a cohort sampled during active COVID-19. What was sequenced was peripheral blood. The CDR3: CASSMTGVNEKLFF. CDR3 DNA sequence: TGCGCCAGCAGCATGACAGGGGTTAATGAAAAACTGTTTTTT.